This T cell receptor (beta chain) was sequenced during a study of T cell responses to AZD1222 COVID-19 vaccine. Sequencing was performed with immunoSEQ multiplex PCR; in TCRdb, only in-frame clones are kept and a portion is missing. The data contain some 120,000 clones, around nine tenths of them seen just once; the ten biggest clones take up about 1.2%. The source was peripheral blood, collected on day 0 of AZD1222 vaccination. This TCR was recovered from an adult in good health.

In DNA, the CDR3 is TGCGCCAGCAGCCAAGGTCGGACAGGCGGGGCCAACGTCCTGACTTTC. It is translated as CASSQGRTGGANVLTF. The chain employs TRBV4-1 and TRBJ2-6, with 7 bases fitting TRBD1. The CDR3 contains 16 residues. Trimming removed 1 base from V and 4 bases from J; junction bases left unmatched: 4. The germline V gene encodes CDR1 MGHRA and CDR2 YSYEKL.